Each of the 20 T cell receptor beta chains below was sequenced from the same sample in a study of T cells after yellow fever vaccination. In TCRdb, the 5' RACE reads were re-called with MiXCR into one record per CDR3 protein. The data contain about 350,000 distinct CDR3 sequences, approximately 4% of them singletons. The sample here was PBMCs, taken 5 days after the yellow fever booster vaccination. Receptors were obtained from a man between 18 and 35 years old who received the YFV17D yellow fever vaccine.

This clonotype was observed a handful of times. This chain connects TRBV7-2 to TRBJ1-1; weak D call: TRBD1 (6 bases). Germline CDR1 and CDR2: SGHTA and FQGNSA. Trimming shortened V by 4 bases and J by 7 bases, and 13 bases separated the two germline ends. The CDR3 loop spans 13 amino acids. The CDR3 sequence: CASSSTGGLEAFF. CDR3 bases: TGTGCCAGCAGCTCGACAGGAGGACTTGAAGCTTTCTTT.

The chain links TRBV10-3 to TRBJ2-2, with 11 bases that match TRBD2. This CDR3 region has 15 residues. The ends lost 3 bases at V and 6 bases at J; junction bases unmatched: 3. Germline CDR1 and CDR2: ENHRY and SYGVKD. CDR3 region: CAISETSGGSGELFF. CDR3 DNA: TGTGCCATCAGTGAAACTAGCGGGGGCTCCGGGGAGCTGTTTTTT.

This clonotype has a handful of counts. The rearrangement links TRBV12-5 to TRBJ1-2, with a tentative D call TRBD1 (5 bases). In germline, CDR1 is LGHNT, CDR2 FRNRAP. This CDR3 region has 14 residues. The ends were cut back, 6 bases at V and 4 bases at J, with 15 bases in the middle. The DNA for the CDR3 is TGTGCTAGTGGCCTCGGGGCCGGGGCCTATGGCTACACCTTC. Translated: CASGLGAGAYGYTF.

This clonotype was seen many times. CDR3: CSARGGGAGYTQYF. The CDR3 DNA reads as TGCAGTGCGCGTGGGGGGGGCGCGGGTTATACGCAGTATTTT. The rearrangement uses TRBV20-1 and TRBJ2-3; D possibly corresponds to TRBD2 (7 bases). Per germline, CDR1 DFQATT and CDR2 SNEGSKA (reference sequence). The germline V and J ends were trimmed by 6 bases and 7 bases, with 20 bases remaining between them. The CDR3 runs to 14 residues.

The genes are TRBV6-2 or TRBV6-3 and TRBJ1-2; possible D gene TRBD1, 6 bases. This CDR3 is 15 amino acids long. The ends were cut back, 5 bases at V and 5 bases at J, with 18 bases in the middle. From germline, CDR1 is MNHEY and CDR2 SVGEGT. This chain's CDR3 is CASSRRGADSYGYTF. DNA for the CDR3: TGTGCCAGCAGTCGCAGGGGAGCGGATAGTTATGGCTACACCTTC.

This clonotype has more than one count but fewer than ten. In DNA, the CDR3 is TGTGCCAGCAGGTCAACAGGGGAGGCAGAGACCCAGTACTTC. Amino acids: CASRSTGEAETQYF. The chain recombines TRBV6-2 or TRBV6-3 with TRBJ2-5; perhaps TRBD1 as D (7 bases). The CDR3 is 14 amino acids. Germline lookup yields CDR1 MNHEY and CDR2 SVGEGT. Trimming removed 6 bases from V and 4 bases from J, with 15 bases in between.

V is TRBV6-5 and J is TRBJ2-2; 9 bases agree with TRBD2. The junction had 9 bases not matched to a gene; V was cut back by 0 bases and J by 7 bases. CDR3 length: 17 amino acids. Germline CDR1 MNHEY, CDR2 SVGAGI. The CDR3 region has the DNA TGTGCCAGCAGTTACTCGGCTAGCGGGGCGGGACGCGGGGAGCTGTTTTTT. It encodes CASSYSASGAGRGELFF.

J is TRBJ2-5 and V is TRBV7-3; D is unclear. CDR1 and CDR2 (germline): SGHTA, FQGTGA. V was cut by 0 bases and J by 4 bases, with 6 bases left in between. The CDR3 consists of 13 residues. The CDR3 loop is CASSLTGPETQYF. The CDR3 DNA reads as TGTGCCAGCAGCTTAACAGGACCAGAGACCCAGTACTTC.

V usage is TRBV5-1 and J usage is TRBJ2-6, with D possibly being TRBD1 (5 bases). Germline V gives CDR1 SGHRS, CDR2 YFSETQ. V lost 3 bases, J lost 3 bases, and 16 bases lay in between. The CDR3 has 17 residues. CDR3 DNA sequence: TGCGCCAGCAGCTACCTATTGGGGCGTGGTGGGGCCAACGTCCTGACTTTC. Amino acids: CASSYLLGRGGANVLTF.

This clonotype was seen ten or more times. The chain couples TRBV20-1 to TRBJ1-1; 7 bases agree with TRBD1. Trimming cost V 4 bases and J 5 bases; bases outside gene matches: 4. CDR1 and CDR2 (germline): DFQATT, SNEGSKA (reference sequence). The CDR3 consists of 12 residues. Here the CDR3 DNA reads TGCAGTGCTACAGGGGGACGGACTGAAGCTTTCTTT. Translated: CSATGGRTEAFF.

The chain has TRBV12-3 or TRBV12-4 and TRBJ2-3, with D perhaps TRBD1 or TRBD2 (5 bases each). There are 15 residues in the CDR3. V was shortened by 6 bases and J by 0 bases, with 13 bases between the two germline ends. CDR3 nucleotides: TGTGCCAGCAGACGTAGGGACCTAAGCACAGATACGCAGTATTTT. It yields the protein CASRRRDLSTDTQYF.

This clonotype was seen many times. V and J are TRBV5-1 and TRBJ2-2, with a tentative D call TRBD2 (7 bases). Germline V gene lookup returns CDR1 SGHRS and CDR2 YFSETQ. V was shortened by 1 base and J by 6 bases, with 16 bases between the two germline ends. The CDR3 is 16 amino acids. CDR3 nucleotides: TGCGCCAGCAGCTTGAGGGGGGGCTTTGTCGCCGGGGAGCTGTTTTTT. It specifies CASSLRGGFVAGELFF.

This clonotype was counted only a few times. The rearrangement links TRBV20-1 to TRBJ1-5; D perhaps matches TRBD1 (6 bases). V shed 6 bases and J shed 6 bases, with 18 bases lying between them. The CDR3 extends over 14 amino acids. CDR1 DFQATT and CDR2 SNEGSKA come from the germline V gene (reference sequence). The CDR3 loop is CSATTGRESQPQHF. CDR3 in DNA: TGCAGTGCAACGACAGGAAGAGAATCTCAGCCCCAGCATTTT.

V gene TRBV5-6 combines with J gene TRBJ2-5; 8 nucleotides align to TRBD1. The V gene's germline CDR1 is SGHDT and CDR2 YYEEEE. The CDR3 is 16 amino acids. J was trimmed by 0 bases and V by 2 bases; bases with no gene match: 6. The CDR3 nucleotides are TGTGCCAGCAGCTTCGGGACAGGCTCCAACCAAGAGACCCAGTACTTC. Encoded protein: CASSFGTGSNQETQYF.

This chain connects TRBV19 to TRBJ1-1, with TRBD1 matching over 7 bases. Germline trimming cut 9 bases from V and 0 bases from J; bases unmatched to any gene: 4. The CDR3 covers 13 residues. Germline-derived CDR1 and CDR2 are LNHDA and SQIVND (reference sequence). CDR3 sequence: CASGQVVNTEAFF. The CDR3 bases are TGTGCCAGCGGACAGGTAGTGAACACTGAAGCTTTCTTT.

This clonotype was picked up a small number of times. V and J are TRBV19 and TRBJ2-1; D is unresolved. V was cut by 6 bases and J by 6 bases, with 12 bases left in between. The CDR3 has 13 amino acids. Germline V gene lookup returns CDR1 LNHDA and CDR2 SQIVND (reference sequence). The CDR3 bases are TGTGCCAGTAGGTCTTATAGGACCAATGAGCAGTTCTTC. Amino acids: CASRSYRTNEQFF.

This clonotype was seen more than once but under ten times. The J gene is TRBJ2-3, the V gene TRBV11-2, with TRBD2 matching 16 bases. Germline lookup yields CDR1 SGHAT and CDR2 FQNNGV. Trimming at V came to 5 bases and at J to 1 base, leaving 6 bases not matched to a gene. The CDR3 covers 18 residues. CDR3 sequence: CASSHSGTSGGGTDTQYF. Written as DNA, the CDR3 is TGTGCCAGCAGCCACTCCGGGACTAGCGGGGGGGGCACAGATACGCAGTATTTT.

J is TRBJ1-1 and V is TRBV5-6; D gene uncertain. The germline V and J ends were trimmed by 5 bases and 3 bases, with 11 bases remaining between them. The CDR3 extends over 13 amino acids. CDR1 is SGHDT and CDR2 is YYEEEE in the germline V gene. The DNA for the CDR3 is TGTGCCAGCAGGTTTGGGATGGACACTGAAGCTTTCTTT. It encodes CASRFGMDTEAFF.

CDR3 DNA: TGTGCCAGCAGCTTAGCTAGCGGGCGAACGAGGGCAGAGACCCAGTACTTC. Amino acid sequence: CASSLASGRTRAETQYF. This chain uses TRBV7-2 with TRBJ2-5; 7 bases are shared with TRBD2. Per the germline V gene, CDR1 is SGHTA and CDR2 is FQGNSA. The CDR3 is 17 residues long. Losses at the gene ends were 0 bases for V and 4 bases for J; bases not matched to a gene: 11.

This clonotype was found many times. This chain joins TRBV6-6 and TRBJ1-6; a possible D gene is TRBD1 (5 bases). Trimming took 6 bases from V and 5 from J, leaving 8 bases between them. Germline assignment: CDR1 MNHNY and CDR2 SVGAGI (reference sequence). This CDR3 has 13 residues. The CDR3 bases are TGTGCCAGCAGGCAGGGAGATAATTCACCCCTCCACTTT. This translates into CASRQGDNSPLHF.